Listed below are T cell receptor beta chains from one sample, sequenced in a study of cytomegalovirus exposure and HLA in healthy donors. Assay: immunoSEQ multiplex PCR; the TCRdb copy retains only in-frame clones and omits some. This sample has more than 60,000 clones, with roughly 95% found just once. Sequencing was carried out using PBMCs. The source is a woman aged 18-30 years in good health and CMV-seropositive. The CDR3 runs from the conserved cysteine through the conserved F or W. The order of the fields is J gene, V gene, CDR3 protein.

TRBJ2-1,TRBV19,CASSIAGLSYNEQFF
TRBJ1-1,TRBV30,CAWSPGIDTEAFF
TRBJ1-3,TRBV30,CAWTRSTSGNTIYF
TRBJ2-5,TRBV7-2,CASSTRGQEGTQYF
TRBJ1-2,TRBV13,CASSTTGNEEIRYGYTF
TRBJ1-2,TRBV5-1,CASSLSPGQGDYGYTF
TRBJ2-7,TRBV2,CASSQDGQGDEQYF
TRBJ1-2,TRBV7-9,CASSLAGTPYGYTF
TRBJ2-7,TRBV6-6,CASTLPGQGSEQYF
TRBJ2-2,TRBV7-9,CASSWGVSGELFF
TRBJ1-1,TRBV18,CASSPAAGGRNTEAFF
TRBJ1-4,TRBV5-1,CASSDGTSLATNEKLFF
TRBJ2-1,TRBV14,CASSQEGWSSGSLRNEQFF
TRBJ2-3,TRBV11-3,CASSLGSLRTDTQYF
TRBJ1-2,TRBV29-1,CSVESGPGHGYGYTF
TRBJ2-7,TRBV6-6,CASSYSRGQGAYEQYF
TRBJ2-1,TRBV29-1,CSVDVGLAGSYNEQFF
TRBJ2-4,TRBV28,CASSFGTSGVGIQYF
TRBJ2-3,TRBV29-1,CSVPGLRTDTQYF
TRBJ2-1,TRBV21-1,CASSNEGLAGGNEQFF
TRBJ2-5,TRBV19,CASSSYGGETQYF
TRBJ2-3,TRBV27,CASSLVPTDTQYF
TRBJ2-1,TRBV6-1,CASSEAGEYNEQFF
TRBJ1-1,TRBV28,CASSPRPPRAFF
TRBJ2-5,TRBV7-7,CASSYTGALQETQYF
TRBJ1-3,TRBV6-5,CASRPRSSGNTIYF
TRBJ2-3,TRBV18,CASSPPGRVSDTQYF